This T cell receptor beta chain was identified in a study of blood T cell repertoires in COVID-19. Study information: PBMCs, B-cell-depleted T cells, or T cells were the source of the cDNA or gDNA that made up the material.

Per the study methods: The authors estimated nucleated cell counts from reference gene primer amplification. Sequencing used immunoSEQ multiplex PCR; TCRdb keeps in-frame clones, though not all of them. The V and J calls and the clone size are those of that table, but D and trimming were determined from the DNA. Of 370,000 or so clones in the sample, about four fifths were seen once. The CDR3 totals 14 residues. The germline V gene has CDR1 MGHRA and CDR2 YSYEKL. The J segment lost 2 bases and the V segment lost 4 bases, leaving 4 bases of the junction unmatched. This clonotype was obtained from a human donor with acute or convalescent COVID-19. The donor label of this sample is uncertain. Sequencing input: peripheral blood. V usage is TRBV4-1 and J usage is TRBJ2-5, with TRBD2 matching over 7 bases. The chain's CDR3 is CASSPLARQETQYF. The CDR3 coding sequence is TGCGCCAGCAGCCCACTAGCGCGACAAGAGACCCAGTACTTC.